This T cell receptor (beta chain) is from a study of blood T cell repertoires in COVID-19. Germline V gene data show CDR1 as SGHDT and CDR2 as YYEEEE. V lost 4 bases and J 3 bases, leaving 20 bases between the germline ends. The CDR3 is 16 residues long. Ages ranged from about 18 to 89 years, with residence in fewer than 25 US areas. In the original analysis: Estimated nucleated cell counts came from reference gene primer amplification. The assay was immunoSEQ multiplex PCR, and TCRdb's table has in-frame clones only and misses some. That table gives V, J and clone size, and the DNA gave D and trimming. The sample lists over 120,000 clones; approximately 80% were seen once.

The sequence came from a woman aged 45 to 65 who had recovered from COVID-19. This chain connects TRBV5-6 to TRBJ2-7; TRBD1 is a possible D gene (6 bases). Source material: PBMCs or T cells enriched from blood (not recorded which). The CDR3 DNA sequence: TGTGCCAGCAGCCCGAACGCGGCGGACAGTTACTACGAGCAGTACTTC. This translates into CASSPNAADSYYEQYF.